This T cell receptor (beta chain) was recovered during a study of siplizumab effects on memory and regulatory T cells. This clone has a single count. Antigen specificity is unknown. The CDR3 is 14 amino acids. In germline, CDR1 is GTSNPN, CDR2 SVGIG (reference sequence). V was pared by 3 bases and J by 0 bases, with 5 bases of the junction left unmatched. Generated by immunoSEQ multiplex PCR, the TCRdb table keeps only in-frame clones and is missing some. The sample carries roughly 100,000 clones, more than 85% recorded once. Broader study findings: Proliferating siplizumab-culture Tregs lacked confirmation of suppressive function. Treatment with siplizumab left mappable alloreactive CD4+ clones averaging about 63% Treg-derived, compared with around 29% in controls. Naive T cells looked more diverse than memory cells, and they looked like major contributors to the alloresponse.

This sequence was found in a human donor in good health. V is TRBV30 and J is TRBJ2-7; 7 bases fit TRBD1. Material: CD4+ T cells sorted from blood. CDR3 nucleotides: TGTGCCTGGAGGGGGGACAGAAGCTCCTACGAGCAGTACTTC. It specifies CAWRGDRSSYEQYF.